The 17 T cell receptor beta chains below were found in one sample sequenced in a study of molecular identifiers for immune sequencing clone quantification (dated by TCRdb to 2016 to 2019). Receptors were amplified or captured by PCR. For sequencing, a NextSeq 500 was employed. The public sequencing data were trimmed at Q25 with fastp and processed into clonotypes with MiXCR by TCRdb, which kept only in-frame beta chains. Here each entry gathers all rows of one CDR3 protein and keeps the most common genes and DNA. The sample table holds some 89,000 distinct CDR3 sequences, of which approximately 24% were seen once. In total, the top ten clones hold about 0.94% of the sample. Source material: naive CD8+ T cells from blood, with Jurkat cell RNA spiked in. The cell subset or site label on this specimen signifies: FACS-sorted CD8+CD4-CCR7+CD45RA+ naive T cells. These receptor sequences come from a human donor in good health. Some libraries in this study had Jurkat cell RNA spiked in.

The chain links TRBV6-2 or TRBV6-3 to TRBJ2-1; the D gene is possibly TRBD2 (5 bases). The V end lost 5 bases, the J end lost 2 bases, and 7 bases lay between the germline ends. Germline CDR1 is MNHEY and CDR2 is SVGEGT. The CDR3 consists of 13 residues. The CDR3 reads CASSEGPYNEQFF. The DNA for the CDR3 is TGTGCCAGCAGTGAGGGTCCCTACAATGAGCAGTTCTTC.

As regards this clonotype: The CDR3 end shows no conserved phenylalanine or tryptophan, and so a read error is likely. The J gene is TRBJ2-4, the V gene TRBV9; perhaps TRBD2 as D (6 bases). The germline V gene encodes CDR1 SGDLS and CDR2 YYNGEE. CDR3 length: 15 amino acids. V lost 1 base, J lost 4 bases, and 12 bases lay in between. The CDR3 spells CASSVRTNPKNIQYS. The CDR3 bases are TGTGCCAGCAGCGTAAGGACTAACCCAAAAAACATTCAGTACTCC.

In regard to this clonotype: The junction shows a germline mismatch at one end, possibly a read error. The chain recombines TRBV28 with TRBJ2-5; 8 bases align to TRBD1. CDR3 length equals 15 residues. Per germline, CDR1 MDHEN and CDR2 SYDVKM. The CDR3 loop reads CASSDRGIGQETQCF. The CDR3 nucleotides are TGTGCCAGCAGTGACAGGGGTATTGGGCAAGAGACCCAGTGCTTC.

V and J are TRBV3-1 and TRBJ2-1; 8 bases map to TRBD1. Germline CDR1 is LGHDT and CDR2 is YNNKEL (reference sequence). V dropped 4 bases and J dropped 4; count of bases not matched to a gene: 9. This CDR3 has 16 amino acids. The CDR3 loop is CASSRDRPSPYNEQFF. The CDR3, as DNA: TGTGCCAGCAGCCGGGACAGGCCAAGTCCATACAATGAGCAGTTCTTC.

This clonotype has at least ten counts. The genes are TRBV20-1 and TRBJ2-3; the D is unclear. The CDR3 sequence is 15 residues long. Trimming left V 0 bases short and J 2 bases short, with 12 bases between. Germline V lookup: CDR1 DFQATT, CDR2 SNEGSKA (reference sequence). The CDR3 is CSARDWGTATDTQYF. For the CDR3, the DNA is TGCAGTGCTAGAGATTGGGGTACAGCCACAGATACGCAGTATTTT.

The gene calls are TRBV13 and TRBJ2-1; D perhaps matches TRBD1 (6 bases). The CDR3 spans 15 residues. Germline lookup yields CDR1 PRHDT and CDR2 FYEKMQ (reference sequence). V was shortened by 5 bases and J by 4 bases, with 15 bases between the two germline ends. The CDR3 is CASSADRNAYNEQFF. CDR3 in DNA: TGTGCCAGCAGCGCAGACAGGAACGCTTACAATGAGCAGTTCTTC.

This clonotype has ten or more counts. The chain uses TRBV27 and TRBJ2-3; D may be TRBD1 (5 bases). V shed 1 base and J shed 0 bases, with 11 bases lying between them. CDR1 is MNHEY, CDR2 SMNVEV, per germline (reference sequence). This CDR3 has 16 amino acids. The CDR3 is CASSLLSGLSTDTQYF. CDR3 DNA sequence: TGTGCCAGCAGTTTATTGTCAGGGTTAAGCACAGATACGCAGTATTTT.

This clonotype appeared many times. V gene TRBV4-2 combines with J gene TRBJ2-3, with 13 bases matching TRBD2. CDR1 and CDR2 (germline): LGHNA, YNFKEQ. The V gene end was trimmed by 1 base and the J gene end by 0 bases; junction bases not matched to a gene: 13. The CDR3 is 21 amino acids. The CDR3 protein is CASSQVVGLAGDRPSTDTQYF. DNA for the CDR3: TGTGCCAGCAGCCAAGTCGTAGGACTAGCGGGAGACCGCCCTAGCACAGATACGCAGTATTTT.

About this clonotype itself: Being one base from a much bigger clone, this may be a read error. The genes are TRBV6-2 or TRBV6-3 and TRBJ2-6; a possible D gene is TRBD2 (7 bases). V lost 2 bases, J lost 0 bases, and 14 bases lay in between. The germline gives CDR1 MNHEY, CDR2 SVGEGT. The CDR3 length is 18 residues. For the CDR3, the DNA is TGTGCCAGCAGTTACCAAACAGGGAGGGGCTCTGGGGCCAACGTCCTGACTTTC. Its translation is CASSYQTGRGSGANVLTF.

Only a few counts were recorded for this clonotype. The V gene is TRBV19, the J gene TRBJ1-5, with 7 positions matching TRBD1. The V and J ends lost 5 bases and 3 bases, in that order; junction bases with no gene match: 4. Germline loops: CDR1 LNHDA, CDR2 SQIVND (reference sequence). The CDR3 runs 14 residues. The CDR3 loop reads CASSATGHNQPQHF. CDR3 bases: TGTGCCAGTAGTGCGACAGGGCACAATCAGCCCCAGCATTTT.

This clonotype was recorded many times. The V and J genes are TRBV7-9 and TRBJ2-1; TRBD1 aligns across 8 bases. The CDR3 extends over 13 amino acids. In germline, CDR1 is SEHNR, CDR2 FQNEAQ (reference sequence). V gave up 9 bases and J gave up 2 bases; unmatched junction bases: 3. The CDR3, as DNA: TGTGCCAGTGGGACAGGAGCCTACAATGAGCAGTTCTTC. It is translated as CASGTGAYNEQFF.

In regard to this clonotype: An end of the junction does not agree with germline; a read error may underlie this. This chain links TRBV7-9 with TRBJ2-3, with a tentative D call TRBD1 (6 bases). CDR3 length equals 13 residues. CDR1 is SEHNR and CDR2 is FQNEAQ in the germline V gene (reference sequence). The CDR3 spells CASGLAGADTQYF. For the CDR3, the DNA is TGTGCCAGCGGCTTAGCAGGGGCAGATACGCAGTATTTT.

This clonotype was counted at least ten times. This chain uses TRBV28 with TRBJ1-5, with 9 positions matching TRBD1. The CDR3 spans 16 residues. Germline V gene sequence: CDR1 MDHEN, CDR2 SYDVKM. The V and J ends lost 2 bases and 4 bases, in that order; junction bases with no gene match: 6. This chain's CDR3 is CASSLRYRGHNQPQHF. The CDR3 nucleotides are TGTGCCAGCAGTTTAAGGTACAGGGGGCATAATCAGCCCCAGCATTTT.

This clonotype was counted at least ten times. The chain joins TRBV6-5 to TRBJ1-5; perhaps TRBD1 as D (5 bases). Trimming took 4 bases from V and 4 from J, leaving 14 bases between them. The V gene's germline CDR1 is MNHEY and CDR2 SVGAGI. CDR3 length: 15 amino acids. CDR3 in DNA: TGTGCCAGCAGTTCACCTCGGGACCCAAATCAGCCCCAGCATTTT. Its protein is CASSSPRDPNQPQHF.

This clonotype was observed many times. The chain employs TRBV7-2 and TRBJ1-1; D is uncertain. The V gene's germline CDR1 is SGHTA and CDR2 FQGNSA. The CDR3 consists of 11 residues. The V end lost 0 bases, the J end lost 8 bases, and 4 bases lay between the germline ends. The CDR3 nucleotides are TGTGCCAGCAGCTTAGCAGTGGAAGCTTTCTTT. Translated: CASSLAVEAFF.

This clonotype was seen many times. The chain uses TRBV5-1 and TRBJ1-1; D is ambiguous. The ends were cut back, 0 bases at V and 1 base at J, with 10 bases in the middle. CDR1 SGHRS and CDR2 YFSETQ come from the germline V gene. The CDR3 length is 15 residues. The CDR3 nucleotides read TGCGCCAGCAGCTTGGACCCAAGCGCGAACACTGAAGCTTTCTTT. Translating gives CASSLDPSANTEAFF.

V and J are TRBV19 and TRBJ1-2; the D is unclear. The V gene's germline CDR1 is LNHDA and CDR2 SQIVND (reference sequence). V lost 3 bases and J lost 9, with 20 bases in between. This CDR3 has 15 amino acids. The DNA of the CDR3 is TGTGCCAGTAGTATCAGCCTGGAACTGGATTTAAGCTACACCTTC. This sequence encodes CASSISLELDLSYTF. Full variable domain (rest looked up from reference TRBV19 and TRBJ1-2): DGGITQSPKYLFRKEGQNVTLSCEQNLNHDAMYWYRQDPGQGLRLIYYSQIVNDFQKGDIAEGYSVSREKKESFPLTVTSAQKNPTAFYLCASSISLELDLSYTFGSGTRLTVV.